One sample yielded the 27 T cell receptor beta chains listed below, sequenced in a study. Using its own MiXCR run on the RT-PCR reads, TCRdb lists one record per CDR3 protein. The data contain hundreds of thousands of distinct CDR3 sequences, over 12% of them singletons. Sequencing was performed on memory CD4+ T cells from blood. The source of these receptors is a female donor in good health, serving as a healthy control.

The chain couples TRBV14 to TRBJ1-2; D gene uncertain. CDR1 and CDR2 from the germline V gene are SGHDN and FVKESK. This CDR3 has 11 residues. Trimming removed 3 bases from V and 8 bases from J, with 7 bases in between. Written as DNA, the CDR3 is TGTGCCAGCAGCCAGATCGGAGGCTACACCTTC. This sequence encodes CASSQIGGYTF. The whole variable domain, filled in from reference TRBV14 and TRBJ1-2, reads EAGVTQFPSHSVIEKGQTVTLRCDPISGHDNLYWYRRVMGKEIKFLLHFVKESKQDESGMPNNRFLAERTGGTYSTLKVQPAELEDSGVYFCASSQIGGYTFGSGTRLTVV.

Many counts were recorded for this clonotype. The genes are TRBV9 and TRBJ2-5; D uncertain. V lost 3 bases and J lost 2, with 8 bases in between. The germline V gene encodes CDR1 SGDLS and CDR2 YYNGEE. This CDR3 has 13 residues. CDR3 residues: CASSGHAQETQYF. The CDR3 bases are TGTGCCAGCAGCGGACACGCACAAGAGACCCAGTACTTC.

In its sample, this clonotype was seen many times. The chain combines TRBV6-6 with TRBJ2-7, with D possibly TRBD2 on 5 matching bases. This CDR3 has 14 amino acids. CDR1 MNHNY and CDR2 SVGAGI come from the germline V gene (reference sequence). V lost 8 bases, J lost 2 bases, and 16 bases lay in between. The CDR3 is CASSYERRPYEQYF. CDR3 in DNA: TGTGCCAGCTCTTATGAACGGAGGCCCTACGAGCAGTACTTC.

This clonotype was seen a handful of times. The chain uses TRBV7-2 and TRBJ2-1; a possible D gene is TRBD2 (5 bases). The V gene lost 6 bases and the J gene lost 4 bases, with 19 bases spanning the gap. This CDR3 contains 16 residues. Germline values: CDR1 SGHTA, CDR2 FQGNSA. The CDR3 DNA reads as TGTGCCAGCAGATTGGGCGGGTTTTTCGATTACAATGAGCAGTTCTTC. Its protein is CASRLGGFFDYNEQFF.

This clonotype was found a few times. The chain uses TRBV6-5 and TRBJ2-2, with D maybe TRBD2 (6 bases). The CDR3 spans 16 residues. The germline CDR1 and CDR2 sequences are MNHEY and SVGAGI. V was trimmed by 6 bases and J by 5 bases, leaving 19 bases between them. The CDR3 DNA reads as TGTGCCAGCAGCCAGGGCGCCGGGAGTGTAACCGGGGAGCTGTTTTTT. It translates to CASSQGAGSVTGELFF.

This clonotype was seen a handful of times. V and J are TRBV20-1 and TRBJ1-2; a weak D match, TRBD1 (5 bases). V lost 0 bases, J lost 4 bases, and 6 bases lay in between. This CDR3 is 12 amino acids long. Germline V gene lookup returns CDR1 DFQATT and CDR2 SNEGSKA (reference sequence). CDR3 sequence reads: CSAREGVYGYTF. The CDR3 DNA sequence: TGCAGTGCTAGAGAGGGGGTCTATGGCTACACCTTC.

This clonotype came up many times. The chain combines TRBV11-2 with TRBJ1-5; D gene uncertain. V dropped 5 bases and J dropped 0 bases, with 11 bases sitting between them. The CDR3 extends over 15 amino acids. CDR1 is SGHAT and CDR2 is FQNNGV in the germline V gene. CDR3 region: CASSVRSDSNQPQHF. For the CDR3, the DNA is TGTGCCAGCAGCGTGAGGAGCGATAGCAATCAGCCCCAGCATTTT.

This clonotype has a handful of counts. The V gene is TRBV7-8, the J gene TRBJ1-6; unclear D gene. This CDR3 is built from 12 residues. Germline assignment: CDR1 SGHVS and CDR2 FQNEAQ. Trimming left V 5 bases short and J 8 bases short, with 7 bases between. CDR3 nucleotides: TGTGCCAGCAGCATAGAGTATTCACCCCTCCACTTT. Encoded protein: CASSIEYSPLHF. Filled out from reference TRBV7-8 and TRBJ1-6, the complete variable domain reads GAGVSQSPRYKVAKRGQDVALRCDPISGHVSLFWYQQALGQGPEFLTYFQNEAQLDKSGLPSDRFFAERPEGSVSTLKIQRTQQEDSAVYLCASSIEYSPLHFGNGTRLTVT.

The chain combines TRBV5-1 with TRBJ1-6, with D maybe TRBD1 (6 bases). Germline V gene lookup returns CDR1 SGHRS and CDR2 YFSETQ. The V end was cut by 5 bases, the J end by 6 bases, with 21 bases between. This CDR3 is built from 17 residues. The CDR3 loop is CASRPKTGAEFNSPLHF. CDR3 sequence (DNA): TGCGCCAGCAGACCTAAGACAGGAGCAGAATTTAATTCACCCCTCCACTTT.

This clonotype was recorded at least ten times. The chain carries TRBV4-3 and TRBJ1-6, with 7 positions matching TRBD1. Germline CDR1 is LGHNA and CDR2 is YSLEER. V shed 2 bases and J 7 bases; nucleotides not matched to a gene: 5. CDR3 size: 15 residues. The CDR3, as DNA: TGCGCCAGCAGCCAATCGGACAGGCGAAATTCACCCCTCCACTTT. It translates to CASSQSDRRNSPLHF.

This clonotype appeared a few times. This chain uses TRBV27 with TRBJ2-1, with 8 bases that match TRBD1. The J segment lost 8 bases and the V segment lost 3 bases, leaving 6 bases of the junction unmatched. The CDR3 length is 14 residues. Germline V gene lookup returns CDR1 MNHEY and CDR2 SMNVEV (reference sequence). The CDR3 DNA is TGTGCCAGCAGTTTCGACAGGGGTTCCGATGAGCAGTTCTTC. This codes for CASSFDRGSDEQFF.

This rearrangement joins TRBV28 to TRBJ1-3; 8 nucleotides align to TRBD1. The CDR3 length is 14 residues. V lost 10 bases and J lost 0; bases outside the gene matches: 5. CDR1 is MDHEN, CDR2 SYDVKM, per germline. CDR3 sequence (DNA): TGTGCCACCCGGGGACAGGTCTCTGGAAACACCATATATTTT. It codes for CATRGQVSGNTIYF.

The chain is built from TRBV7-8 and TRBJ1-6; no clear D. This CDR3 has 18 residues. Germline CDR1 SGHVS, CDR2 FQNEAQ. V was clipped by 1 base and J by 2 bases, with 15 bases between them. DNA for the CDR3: TGTGCCAGCAGCTTAGGAGCCGGGATGCAGGCCTATAATTCACCCCTCCACTTT. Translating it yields CASSLGAGMQAYNSPLHF.

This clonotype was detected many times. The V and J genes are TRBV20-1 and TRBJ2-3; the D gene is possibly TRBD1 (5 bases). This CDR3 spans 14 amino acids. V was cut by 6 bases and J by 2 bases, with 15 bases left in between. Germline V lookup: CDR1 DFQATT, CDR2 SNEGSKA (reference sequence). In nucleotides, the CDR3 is TGCAGTGCCCCGGAATCGACAGACACAGATACGCAGTATTTT. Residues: CSAPESTDTDTQYF.

The CDR3 here is CATSSGTVGGEQFF. The CDR3 DNA is TGTGCCACCAGCAGTGGGACGGTGGGGGGTGAGCAGTTCTTC. The chain combines TRBV15 with TRBJ2-1, with D possibly matching TRBD2 (6 bases). Germline V gene lookup returns CDR1 LNHNV and CDR2 YYDKDF (reference sequence). The CDR3 totals 14 residues. V lost 3 bases and J lost 9, with 15 bases in between.

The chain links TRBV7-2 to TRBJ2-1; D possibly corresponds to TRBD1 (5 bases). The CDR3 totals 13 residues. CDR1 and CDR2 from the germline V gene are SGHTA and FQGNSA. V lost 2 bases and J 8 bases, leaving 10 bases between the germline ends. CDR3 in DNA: TGTGCCAGCAGCTTAAGAAGCAGGGATGAGCAGTTCTTC. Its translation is CASSLRSRDEQFF. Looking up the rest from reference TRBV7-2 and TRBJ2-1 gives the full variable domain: GAGVSQSPSNKVTEKGKDVELRCDPISGHTALYWYRQSLGQGLEFLIYFQGNSAPDKSGLPSDRFSAERTGGSVSTLTIQRTQQEDSAVYLCASSLRSRDEQFFGPGTRLTVL.

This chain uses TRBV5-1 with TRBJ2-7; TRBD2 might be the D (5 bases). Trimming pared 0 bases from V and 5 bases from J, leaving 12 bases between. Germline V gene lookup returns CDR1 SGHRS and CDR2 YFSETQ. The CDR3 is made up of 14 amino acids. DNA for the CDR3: TGCGCCAGCAGCTTGGTGTTAGGAGGCCACGAGCAGTACTTC. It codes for CASSLVLGGHEQYF. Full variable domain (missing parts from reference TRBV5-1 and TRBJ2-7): KAGVTQTPRYLIKTRGQQVTLSCSPISGHRSVSWYQQTPGQGLQFLFEYFSETQRNKGNFPGRFSGRQFSNSRSEMNVSTLELGDSALYLCASSLVLGGHEQYFGPGTRLTVT.

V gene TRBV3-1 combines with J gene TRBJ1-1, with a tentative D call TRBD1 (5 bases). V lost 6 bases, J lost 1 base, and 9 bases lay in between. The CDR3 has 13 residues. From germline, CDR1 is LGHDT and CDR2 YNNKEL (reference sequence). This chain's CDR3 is CASRDDRNTEAFF. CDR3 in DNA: TGTGCCAGCAGGGACGACAGGAACACTGAAGCTTTCTTT.

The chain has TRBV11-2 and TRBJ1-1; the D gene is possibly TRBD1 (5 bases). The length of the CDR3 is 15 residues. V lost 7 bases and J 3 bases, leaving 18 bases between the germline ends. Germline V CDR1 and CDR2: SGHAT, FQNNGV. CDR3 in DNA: TGTGCCAGCAAGATCCGGGTGGGGACGGACACTGAAGCTTTCTTT. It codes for CASKIRVGTDTEAFF.

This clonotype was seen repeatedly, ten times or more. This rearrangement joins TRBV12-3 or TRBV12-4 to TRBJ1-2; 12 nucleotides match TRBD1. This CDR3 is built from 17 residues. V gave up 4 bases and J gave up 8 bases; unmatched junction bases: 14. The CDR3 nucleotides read TGTGCCAGCAGTTGGGGGTTACCGGGACAGGGGGCGAGCGGCTACACCTTC. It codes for CASSWGLPGQGASGYTF.

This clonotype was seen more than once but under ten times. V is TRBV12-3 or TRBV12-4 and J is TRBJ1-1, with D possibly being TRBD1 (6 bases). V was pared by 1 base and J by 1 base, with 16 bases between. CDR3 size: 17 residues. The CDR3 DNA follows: TGTGCCAGCAGTTTAGTGGGTCGGGGGGCCACGAACACTGAAGCTTTCTTT. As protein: CASSLVGRGATNTEAFF.

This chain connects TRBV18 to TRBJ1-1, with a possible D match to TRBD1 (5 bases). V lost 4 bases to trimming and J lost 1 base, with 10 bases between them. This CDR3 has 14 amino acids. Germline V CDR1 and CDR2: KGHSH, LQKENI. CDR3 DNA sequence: TGTGCCAGCTCACTTAGCAGGGAGAACACTGAAGCTTTCTTT. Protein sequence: CASSLSRENTEAFF.

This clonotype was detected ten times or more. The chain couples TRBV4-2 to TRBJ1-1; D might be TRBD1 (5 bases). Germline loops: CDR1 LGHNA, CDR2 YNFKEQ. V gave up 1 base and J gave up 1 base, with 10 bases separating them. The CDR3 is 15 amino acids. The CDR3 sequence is CASSQAGTANTEAFF. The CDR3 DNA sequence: TGTGCCAGCAGCCAAGCCGGGACGGCGAACACTGAAGCTTTCTTT.

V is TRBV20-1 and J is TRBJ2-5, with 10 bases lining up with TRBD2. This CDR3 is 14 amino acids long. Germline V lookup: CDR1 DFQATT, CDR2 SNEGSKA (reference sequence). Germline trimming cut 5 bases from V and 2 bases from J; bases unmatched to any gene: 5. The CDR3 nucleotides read TGCAGTGCTGTACGGACTAGCGGACAAGAGACCCAGTACTTC. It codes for CSAVRTSGQETQYF.

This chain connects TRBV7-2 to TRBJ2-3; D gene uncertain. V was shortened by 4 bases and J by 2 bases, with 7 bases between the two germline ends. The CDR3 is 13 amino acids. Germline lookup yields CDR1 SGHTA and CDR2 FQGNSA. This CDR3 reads CASSWKATDTQYF. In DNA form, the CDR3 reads TGTGCCAGCAGCTGGAAGGCCACAGATACGCAGTATTTT.

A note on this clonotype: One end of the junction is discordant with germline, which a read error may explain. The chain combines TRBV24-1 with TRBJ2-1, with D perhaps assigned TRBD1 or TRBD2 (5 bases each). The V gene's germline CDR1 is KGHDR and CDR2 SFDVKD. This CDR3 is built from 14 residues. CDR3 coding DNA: TGTGCCACCAGTAACTCCGGGGCCTACAATGAGCAGTTTTTC. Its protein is CATSNSGAYNEQFF.

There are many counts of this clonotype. The CDR3, as DNA: TGCAGTGCTGCCAGGACGGTAGAGAATTCACCCCTCCACTTT. Translating gives CSAARTVENSPLHF. The rearrangement links TRBV20-1 to TRBJ1-6; D not certain. The germline V gene has CDR1 DFQATT and CDR2 SNEGSKA (reference sequence). Trimming removed 5 bases at V and 7 bases at J, with 15 bases between. The CDR3 is 14 residues long.